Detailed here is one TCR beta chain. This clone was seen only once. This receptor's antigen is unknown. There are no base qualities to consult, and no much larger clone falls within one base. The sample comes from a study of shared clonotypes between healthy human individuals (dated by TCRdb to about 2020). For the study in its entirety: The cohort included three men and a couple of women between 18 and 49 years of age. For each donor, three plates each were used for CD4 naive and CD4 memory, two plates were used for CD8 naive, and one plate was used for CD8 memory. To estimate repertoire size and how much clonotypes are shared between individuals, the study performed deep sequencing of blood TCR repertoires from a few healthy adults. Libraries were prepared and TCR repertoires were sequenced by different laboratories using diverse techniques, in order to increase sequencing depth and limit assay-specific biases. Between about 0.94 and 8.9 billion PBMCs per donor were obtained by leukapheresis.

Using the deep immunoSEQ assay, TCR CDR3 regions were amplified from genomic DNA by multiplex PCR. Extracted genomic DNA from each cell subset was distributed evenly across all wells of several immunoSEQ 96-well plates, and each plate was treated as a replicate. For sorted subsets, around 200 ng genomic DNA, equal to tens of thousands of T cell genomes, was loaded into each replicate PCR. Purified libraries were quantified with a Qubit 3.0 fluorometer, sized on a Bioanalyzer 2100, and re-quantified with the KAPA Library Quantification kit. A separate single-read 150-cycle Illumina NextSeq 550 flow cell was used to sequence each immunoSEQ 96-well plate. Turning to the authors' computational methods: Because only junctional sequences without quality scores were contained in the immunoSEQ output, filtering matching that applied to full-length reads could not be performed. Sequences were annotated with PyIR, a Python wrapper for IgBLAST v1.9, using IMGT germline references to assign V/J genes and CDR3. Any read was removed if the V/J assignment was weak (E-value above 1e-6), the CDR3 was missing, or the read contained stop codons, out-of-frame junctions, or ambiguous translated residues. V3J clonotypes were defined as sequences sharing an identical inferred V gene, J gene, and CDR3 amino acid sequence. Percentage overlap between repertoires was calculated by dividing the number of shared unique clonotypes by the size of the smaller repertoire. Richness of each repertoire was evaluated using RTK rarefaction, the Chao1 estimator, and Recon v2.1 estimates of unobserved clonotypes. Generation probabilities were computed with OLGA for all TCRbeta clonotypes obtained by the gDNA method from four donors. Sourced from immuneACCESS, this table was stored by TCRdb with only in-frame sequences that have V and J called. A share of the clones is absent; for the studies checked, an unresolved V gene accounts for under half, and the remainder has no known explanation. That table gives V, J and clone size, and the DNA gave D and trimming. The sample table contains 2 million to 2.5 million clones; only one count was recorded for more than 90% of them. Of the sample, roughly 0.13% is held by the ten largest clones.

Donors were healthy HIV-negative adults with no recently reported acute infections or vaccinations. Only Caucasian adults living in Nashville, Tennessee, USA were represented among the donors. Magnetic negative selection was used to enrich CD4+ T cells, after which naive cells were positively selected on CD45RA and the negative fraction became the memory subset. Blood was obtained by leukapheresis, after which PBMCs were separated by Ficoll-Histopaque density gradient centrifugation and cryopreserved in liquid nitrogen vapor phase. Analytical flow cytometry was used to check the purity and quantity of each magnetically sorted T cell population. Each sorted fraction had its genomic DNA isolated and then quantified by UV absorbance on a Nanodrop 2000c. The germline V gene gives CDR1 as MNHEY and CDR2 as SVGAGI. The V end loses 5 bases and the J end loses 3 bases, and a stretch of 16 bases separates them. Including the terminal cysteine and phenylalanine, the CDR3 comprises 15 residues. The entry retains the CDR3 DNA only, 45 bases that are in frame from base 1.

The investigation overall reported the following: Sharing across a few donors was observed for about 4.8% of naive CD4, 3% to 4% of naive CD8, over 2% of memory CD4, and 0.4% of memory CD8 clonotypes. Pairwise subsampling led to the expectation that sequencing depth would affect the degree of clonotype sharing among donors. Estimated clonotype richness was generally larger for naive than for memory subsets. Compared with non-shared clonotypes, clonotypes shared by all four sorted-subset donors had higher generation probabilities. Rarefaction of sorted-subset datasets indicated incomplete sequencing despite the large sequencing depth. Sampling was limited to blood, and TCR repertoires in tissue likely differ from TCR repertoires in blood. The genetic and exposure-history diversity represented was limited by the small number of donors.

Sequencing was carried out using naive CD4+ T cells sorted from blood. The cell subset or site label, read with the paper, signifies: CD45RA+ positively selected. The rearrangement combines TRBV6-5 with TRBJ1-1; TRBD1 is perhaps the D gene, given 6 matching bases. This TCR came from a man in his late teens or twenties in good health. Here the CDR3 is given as CASSPRDNGHTEAFF. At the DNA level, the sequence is TGTGCCAGCAGTCCCCGGGACAATGGCCACACTGAAGCTTTCTTT.